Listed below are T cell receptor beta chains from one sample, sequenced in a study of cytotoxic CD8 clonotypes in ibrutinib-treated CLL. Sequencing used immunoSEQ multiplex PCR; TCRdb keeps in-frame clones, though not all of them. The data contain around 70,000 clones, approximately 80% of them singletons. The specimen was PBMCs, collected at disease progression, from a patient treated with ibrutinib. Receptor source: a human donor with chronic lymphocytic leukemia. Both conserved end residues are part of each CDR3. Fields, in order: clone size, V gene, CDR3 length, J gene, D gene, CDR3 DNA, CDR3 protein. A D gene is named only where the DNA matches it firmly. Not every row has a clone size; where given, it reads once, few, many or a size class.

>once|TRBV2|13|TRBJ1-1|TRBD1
TGTGCCAGCAGTTTGCCGGGACAGGGCTATGCTTTCTTT
CASSLPGQGYAFF
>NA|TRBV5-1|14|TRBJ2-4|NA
TGCGCCAGCAGCTACCAGGGGGTTAGCGGCATTCAGTACTTC
CASSYQGVSGIQYF
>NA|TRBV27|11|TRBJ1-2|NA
TGTGCCAGTGGGGTTAACTATGGCTACACCTTC
CASGVNYGYTF
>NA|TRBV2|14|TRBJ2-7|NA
TGTGCCAGCAGTATCAGTCTCAGCTCCTACGAGCAGTACTTC
CASSISLSSYEQYF
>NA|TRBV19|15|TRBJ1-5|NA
TGTGCCAGTAGTACTGGACGCGGAGGGGGTCAGCCCCAGCATTTT
CASSTGRGGGQPQHF
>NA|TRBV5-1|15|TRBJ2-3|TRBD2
TGCGCCAGCAGCCCGGGACTAGCGGGACCGGATACGCAGTATTTT
CASSPGLAGPDTQYF
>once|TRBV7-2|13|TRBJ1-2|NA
TGTGCCAGCAGCTTAGAGAACGGGGGCGGCTACACCTTC
CASSLENGGGYTF
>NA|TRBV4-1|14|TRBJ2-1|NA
TGCGCCAGCAGCCAAGTCGCGGTAGGTAATGAGCAGTTCTTC
CASSQVAVGNEQFF
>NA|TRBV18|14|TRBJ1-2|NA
TGTGCCAGCTCACCACCGGGTGTGGGGGCTGGCTACACCTTC
CASSPPGVGAGYTF
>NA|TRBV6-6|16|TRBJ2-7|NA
TGTGCCAGCAGATCCACAGGGAAATCAGGATCCTACGAGCAGTACTTC
CASRSTGKSGSYEQYF
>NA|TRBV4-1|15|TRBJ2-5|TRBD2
TGCGCCAGCAGCTTAGCGGGAGGCATCCAAGAGACCCAGTACTTC
CASSLAGGIQETQYF
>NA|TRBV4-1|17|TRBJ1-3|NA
TGCGCCAGCAGCCAAGATTTAGGTTTGGACTCTGGAAACACCATATATTTT
CASSQDLGLDSGNTIYF
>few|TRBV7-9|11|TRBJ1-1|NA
TGTGCCTACTTCCGGAACACTGAAGCTTTCTTT
CAYFRNTEAFF
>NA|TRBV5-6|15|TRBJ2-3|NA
TGTGCCAGCAGCTTGAGGCAGGAAAACACAGATACGCAGTATTTT
CASSLRQENTDTQYF
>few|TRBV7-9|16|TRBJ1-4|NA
TGTGCCAGCAGCTTTTCCGGGAGGGGAACTAATGAAAAACTGTTTTTT
CASSFSGRGTNEKLFF
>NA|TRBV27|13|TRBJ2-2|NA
TGTGCCAGCAGTTTTCGGGCCACCGGGGAGCTGTTTTTT
CASSFRATGELFF
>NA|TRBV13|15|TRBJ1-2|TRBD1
TGTGCCAGCAGCTTATCGGCCAGGGGGCTGTACGGCTACACCTTC
CASSLSARGLYGYTF
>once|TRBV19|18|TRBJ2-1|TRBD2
TGTGCCAGTAGTATAGATAAGGTGATAGCGGGTCGATACAATGAGCAGTTCTTC
CASSIDKVIAGRYNEQFF
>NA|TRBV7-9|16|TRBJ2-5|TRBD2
TGTGCCAGCAGCTTAGCCCCACTAGCGGGGGCAGAGACCCAGTACTTC
CASSLAPLAGAETQYF
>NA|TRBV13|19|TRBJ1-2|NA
TGTGCCAGCAGCTTAAATCTCCCGGTCTCCGGCCCTCCTAACTATGGCTACACCTTC
CASSLNLPVSGPPNYGYTF
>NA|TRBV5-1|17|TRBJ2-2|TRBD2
TGCGCCAGCAGCACGGGACTAGCGGGGGCCACGACCGGGGAGCTGTTTTTT
CASSTGLAGATTGELFF
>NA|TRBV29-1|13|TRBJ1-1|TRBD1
TGCAGCGTAGAACAGGGGATGGGTACTGAAGCTTTCTTT
CSVEQGMGTEAFF
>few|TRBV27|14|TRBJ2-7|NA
TGTGCCAGCAGTTTAGGGGGCACACCTGGCGAGCAGTACTTC
CASSLGGTPGEQYF
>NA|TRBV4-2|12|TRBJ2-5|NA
TGTGCCAGCAGCCAAGATCTGGAGACCCAGTACTTC
CASSQDLETQYF
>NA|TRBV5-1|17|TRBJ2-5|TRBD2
TGCGCCAGCAGCTTAATAGGGACTAGCGGGGGCCAAGAGACCCAGTACTTC
CASSLIGTSGGQETQYF
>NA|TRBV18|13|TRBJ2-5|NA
TGTGCCAGCTCACCACCTATCCGAGAGACCCAGTACTTC
CASSPPIRETQYF
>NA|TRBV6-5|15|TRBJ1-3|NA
TGTGCCAGCAGCCGGGGACAATTCTCTGGAAACACCATATATTTT
CASSRGQFSGNTIYF